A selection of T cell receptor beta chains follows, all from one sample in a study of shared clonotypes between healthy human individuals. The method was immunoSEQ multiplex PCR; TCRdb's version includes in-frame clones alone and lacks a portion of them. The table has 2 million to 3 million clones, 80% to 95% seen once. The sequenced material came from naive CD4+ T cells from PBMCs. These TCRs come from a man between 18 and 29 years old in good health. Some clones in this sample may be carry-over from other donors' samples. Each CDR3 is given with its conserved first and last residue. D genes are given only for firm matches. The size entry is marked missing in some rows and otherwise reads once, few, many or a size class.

TGCGCCAGCAGCCAAGGGACAGGTCCTTCGAACACCGGGGAGCTGTTTTTT,CASSQGTGPSNTGELFF,TRBJ2-2,TRBD1,TRBV4-1,-,17
TGTGCCAGCAGTGTAGGGGGCAGGAACGGGGAGCTGTTTTTT,CASSVGGRNGELFF,TRBJ2-2,TRBD1,TRBV6-5,-,14
TGCAGCGTTGGCCTCATGGGGGGGAACACTGAAGCTTTCTTT,CSVGLMGGNTEAFF,TRBJ1-1,-,TRBV29-1,-,14
TGTGCCAGCATGATGACGGGTACCACAGATACGCAGTATTTT,CASMMTGTTDTQYF,TRBJ2-3,-,TRBV11-2,-,14
TGTGCCAGCAGCTTAGAACAGGGGGCGAACTATGGCTACACCTTC,CASSLEQGANYGYTF,TRBJ1-2,TRBD1,TRBV7-9,-,15
TGTGCCAGCAGGGCGGACAGGGGGCGTATCATTCAGTACTTC,CASRADRGRIIQYF,TRBJ2-4,TRBD1,TRBV6-5,-,14
TGTGCCAGCAGCTTAGGGGGGGACGCAGAGACCCAGTACTTC,CASSLGGDAETQYF,TRBJ2-5,-,TRBV7-9,-,14
TGTGCCACCGCGGGTGGCCAATGGGAAAAACTGTTTTTT,CATAGGQWEKLFF,TRBJ1-4,-,TRBV15,-,13
TGTGCCAGCAGCCCGGTTGTGGGGCGGGAGTCAGCTGAAGCTTTCTTT,CASSPVVGRESAEAFF,TRBJ1-1,-,TRBV27,few,16
TGTGCCAGCAGCGTAGACAGTGGCTCCTACAATGAGCAGTTCTTC,CASSVDSGSYNEQFF,TRBJ2-1,-,TRBV9,-,15
TGTGCCGTTCTAGCGGGAGTATCCCACAATGAGCAGTTCTTC,CAVLAGVSHNEQFF,TRBJ2-1,TRBD2,TRBV5-6,-,14
TGTGCCAGCAGTCAGCTTCGTGGGACGGAACCTGGGGCCAACGTCCTGACTTTC,CASSQLRGTEPGANVLTF,TRBJ2-6,-,TRBV27,-,18
TGTGCCAGCAGCTTACCCGGACGGGATCCAGATACGCAGTATTTT,CASSLPGRDPDTQYF,TRBJ2-3,-,TRBV5-4,-,15
TGCGCCAGCAGCTTGGGGCGGACCCACTCCTACGAGCAGTACTTC,CASSLGRTHSYEQYF,TRBJ2-7,-,TRBV5-1,-,15
TGTGCCAGCAGCGCAGGGACAGGGGGCCAAGAGACCCAGTACTTC,CASSAGTGGQETQYF,TRBJ2-5,TRBD1,TRBV9,-,15
TGCGCCAGCAGCCAAGGTTGGCGCTATGGCTACACCTTC,CASSQGWRYGYTF,TRBJ1-2,-,TRBV4-1,-,13
TGTGCCAGCAGCTTAGCGCGTGGGGGCACAGATACGCAGTATTTT,CASSLARGGTDTQYF,TRBJ2-3,-,TRBV11-1,-,15
TGTGCCAGCAGTTTAAGGTTGCGGGAGACGCCCAACAATGAGCAGTTCTTC,CASSLRLRETPNNEQFF,TRBJ2-1,TRBD2,TRBV27,-,17
TGTGCCAGCAGTTTATTGGGCCGAGTGGGGTACGAGCAGTACTTC,CASSLLGRVGYEQYF,TRBJ2-7,-,TRBV28,once,15
TGTGCCAGCCAAAAGACAGGGGCTAACTATGGCTACACCTTC,CASQKTGANYGYTF,TRBJ1-2,TRBD1,TRBV9,-,14
TGTGCCAGCAGCTTGCCGGCCGGGGCTAGGGATGGGGAGACCCAGTACTTC,CASSLPAGARDGETQYF,TRBJ2-5,-,TRBV5-4,-,17
TGTGCCAGCAGTTTGGACGCAGGGGGCACTGAAGCTTTCTTT,CASSLDAGGTEAFF,TRBJ1-1,TRBD1,TRBV25-1,-,14
TGTGCCAGCAGTTTTATTAGCGGCCCTCCCACAGATACGCAGTATTTT,CASSFISGPPTDTQYF,TRBJ2-3,-,TRBV28,-,16
TGTGCCAGCAGCCGTAATCCAGGGGACAATGAGCAGTTCTTC,CASSRNPGDNEQFF,TRBJ2-1,-,TRBV7-2,-,14
TGTGCCAGCAGTTTAGGGAGCCCTGAAGCTTTCTTT,CASSLGSPEAFF,TRBJ1-1,-,TRBV28,-,12
TGCGCCAGCAGCTTGGCCGTGGACGCCTACGGGGGCTACACCTTC,CASSLAVDAYGGYTF,TRBJ1-2,-,TRBV5-1,-,15
TGTGCCAGCAGCTTAACAGGGGGCAACACTGAAGCTTTCTTT,CASSLTGGNTEAFF,TRBJ1-1,TRBD1,TRBV7-3,-,14
TGTGCCAGCAGAGGCCAGATGAACACCGGGGAGCTGTTTTTT,CASRGQMNTGELFF,TRBJ2-2,-,TRBV6-5,-,14
TGTGCCAGCAGCCCCCGACAGGGCTCGAACACTGAAGCTTTCTTT,CASSPRQGSNTEAFF,TRBJ1-1,TRBD1,TRBV5-4,-,15
TGTGCCAGCAGCCTCGGGTCCTACGAGCAGTACTTC,CASSLGSYEQYF,TRBJ2-7,-,TRBV7-9,once,12
TGTGCCAGCAGCTTAGGTGGGGCAACCAATGAGCAGTTCTTC,CASSLGGATNEQFF,TRBJ2-1,-,TRBV7-2,-,14
TGTGCCAGCAGTTACAACAGGGGTAACTATGGCTACACCTTC,CASSYNRGNYGYTF,TRBJ1-2,TRBD1,TRBV6-6,-,14
TGTGCCAGTAGTATGGCGGCCAATCAGCCCCAGCATTTT,CASSMAANQPQHF,TRBJ1-5,-,TRBV19,-,13
TGTGCCAGCAGCTTAATAGCGGGAGCCCAAGAGACCCAGTACTTC,CASSLIAGAQETQYF,TRBJ2-5,TRBD2,TRBV7-3,-,15
TGCGCCAGCAGCTTGGGTTCTAGCCTCTACGAGCAGTACTTC,CASSLGSSLYEQYF,TRBJ2-7,-,TRBV5-1,-,14
TGTGCCACCCATGGTCCAGCCGGGACAGCAACCTACGAGCAGTACTTC,CATHGPAGTATYEQYF,TRBJ2-7,TRBD1,TRBV7-3,-,16
TGTGCCAGCAGCGTCGGACTAGCGGGGAACTACGAGCAGTACTTC,CASSVGLAGNYEQYF,TRBJ2-7,TRBD2,TRBV9,-,15
TGTGCCAGCAGTCTGGACAGGGTTCCCACCGGGGAGCTGTTTTTT,CASSLDRVPTGELFF,TRBJ2-2,TRBD1,TRBV2,-,15
TGTGCCAGCAGTCTCTCCTTCGGGAGGGCCCGGGGCTACGAGCAGTACTTC,CASSLSFGRARGYEQYF,TRBJ2-7,TRBD2,TRBV2,once,17
TGTGCCAGCAGCTTAGATATTGGGGATGAGCAGTTCTTC,CASSLDIGDEQFF,TRBJ2-1,-,TRBV11-3,-,13
TGTGCCAGCAGCCTAGGGCGCGGGGTTGGGTGGCAAGAGACCCAGTACTTC,CASSLGRGVGWQETQYF,TRBJ2-5,-,TRBV7-3,-,17
TGTGCCAGTCACCACGCCTACACCTACGAGCAGTACTTC,CASHHAYTYEQYF,TRBJ2-7,-,TRBV28,-,13
TGTGCCAGCAGCTTGCTTTGGCAGACGAGCTCCTACGAGCAGTACTTC,CASSLLWQTSSYEQYF,TRBJ2-7,-,TRBV7-2,-,16
TGTGCCAGCTCACTAGGACAGGTAATCTCCTACGAGCAGTACTTC,CASSLGQVISYEQYF,TRBJ2-7,TRBD1,TRBV18,-,15
TGTGCCAGCAGTTCTTCAAAGACAGGGTCGAACACCGGGGAGCTGTTTTTT,CASSSSKTGSNTGELFF,TRBJ2-2,TRBD1,TRBV27,-,17
TGTGCCAGCACCCTCCCGGAGAAAGGGCCGAATACGCAGTATTTT,CASTLPEKGPNTQYF,TRBJ2-3,-,TRBV6-4,-,15
TGTGCCAGCAGCTTGGCCGGGACCTCCTCCTACGAGCAGTACTTC,CASSLAGTSSYEQYF,TRBJ2-7,-,TRBV7-2,-,15
TGTGCCAGCAGTTCCACCGGGCCCCTAGGACTGTTTTTT,CASSSTGPLGLFF,TRBJ1-4,-,TRBV7-2,-,13
TGCGCCAGCAGTCCCGACAGGAACTATGGCTACACCTTC,CASSPDRNYGYTF,TRBJ1-2,-,TRBV10-1,few,13
TGCAGCGTTAGTCGCGCCCTAGGGTCGGAAGAGACCCAGTACTTC,CSVSRALGSEETQYF,TRBJ2-5,-,TRBV29-1,-,15
TGTGCCAGCAGCGCCGGCCCCCAGGGCAAATACGAGCAGTACTTC,CASSAGPQGKYEQYF,TRBJ2-7,-,TRBV7-2,-,15